Following are 14 T cell receptor beta chains from one sample sequenced in a study of blood T cell repertoires in COVID-19 (dated by TCRdb to between 2020 and 2021). The library relied on the immunoSEQ multiplex PCR assay. What TCRdb holds here is the immuneACCESS table cut down to in-frame rearrangements. Part of the clones is not present; checked against another copy, under half of the missing clones reflect an unresolved V gene, and the others are unexplained. The sample has more than 25,000 clones on record, more than 80% of them singletons. The ten largest account for around 0.55% of the sample. Material: peripheral blood. The receptor set was obtained from a woman in her 40s with active or convalescent COVID-19.

V is TRBV27 and J is TRBJ2-1; TRBD2 agrees at 11 bases. The CDR3 contains 15 residues. The germline V gene encodes CDR1 MNHEY and CDR2 SMNVEV (reference sequence). Trimming cost V 2 bases and J 6 bases; bases outside gene matches: 3. In nucleotides, the CDR3 is TGTGCCAGCAGTTTAGTAGCGGGAGGGGGCAATGAGCAGTTCTTC. It specifies CASSLVAGGGNEQFF.

The chain carries TRBV3-1 (or the pseudogene TRBV3-2) and TRBJ1-1; TRBD1 aligns across 7 bases. The CDR3 sequence is 13 residues long. V shed 4 bases, J shed 10 bases, and the junction held 9 bases outside the gene matches. Germline CDR1 is LGHDT and CDR2 is YNNKEL (reference sequence). The CDR3 DNA is TGTGCCAGCAGCCCTCGACAGGGCGTGCGAGCTTTCTTT. It yields the protein CASSPRQGVRAFF.

V is TRBV3-1 (or the pseudogene TRBV3-2) and J is TRBJ1-2, with D maybe TRBD1 (5 bases). The CDR3 runs 16 residues. The germline V gene has CDR1 LGHDT and CDR2 YNNKEL (reference sequence). V was cut by 5 bases and J by 1 base, with 17 bases left in between. CDR3 nucleotide sequence: TGTGCCAGCAGCGAACCTTCCTGGGGCCGTAACTATGGCTACACCTTC. Translating it yields CASSEPSWGRNYGYTF.

For the CDR3, the DNA is TGTGCCAGCAGGTCCGGACAGGGGATCGGCACCGGGGAGCTGTTTTTT. It codes for CASRSGQGIGTGELFF. This chain joins TRBV5-4 and TRBJ2-2; 9 bases agree with TRBD1. The CDR3 sequence is 16 residues long. V shed 5 bases, J shed 4 bases, and the junction held 9 bases outside the gene matches. The germline V gene encodes CDR1 SGHNT and CDR2 YYREEE (reference sequence).

The V call is TRBV5-1, the J call TRBJ2-7, with 11 bases aligning to TRBD2. CDR1 and CDR2 (germline): SGHRS, YFSETQ. V gave up 3 bases and J gave up 3 bases; unmatched junction bases: 2. There are 14 residues in the CDR3. The CDR3: CASSYGTSGYEQYF. The CDR3 coding sequence is TGCGCCAGCAGCTACGGGACTAGCGGCTACGAGCAGTACTTC.

J is TRBJ2-2 and V is TRBV9; D uncertain. Germline CDR1 reads SGDLS; CDR2 reads YYNGEE. Between the trimmed V and J ends, which lost 6 bases and 5 bases, there was a span of 14 bases. The CDR3 contains 14 residues. The CDR3 region is CASTFSWQTGELFF. The CDR3 region has the DNA TGTGCCAGCACCTTCTCGTGGCAGACCGGGGAGCTGTTTTTT.

The chain employs TRBV24-1 and TRBJ2-3; 10 bases align to TRBD1. The trim removed 4 bases at V and 4 bases at J, leaving 4 bases unmatched. Germline CDR1 KGHDR, CDR2 SFDVKD. The CDR3 loop spans 15 amino acids. The CDR3 loop reads CATSDSGQGSDTQYF. CDR3 DNA sequence: TGTGCCACCAGTGACTCGGGACAGGGGTCAGATACGCAGTATTTT.

The CDR3 spells CASSLSGGSTYEQYF. In DNA, the CDR3 is TGTGCCAGCAGTCTTAGCGGGGGTTCCACCTACGAGCAGTACTTC. The chain couples TRBV2 to TRBJ2-7; 9 bases agree with TRBD2. The CDR3 loop spans 15 amino acids. In germline, CDR1 is SNHLY, CDR2 FYNNEI. J lost 2 bases, V lost 5 bases, and 7 bases had no gene match.

The chain joins TRBV11-1 to TRBJ1-2, with D unclear. Trimming stripped 6 bases from V and 2 bases from J, with 13 bases between. The CDR3 consists of 14 residues. CDR1 and CDR2 (germline): SGHAT, FQDESV (reference sequence). The CDR3 loop is CASSRRAENYGYTF. CDR3 nucleotides: TGTGCCAGCAGTCGGCGGGCGGAGAACTATGGCTACACCTTC.

The rearrangement links TRBV7-2 to TRBJ2-3; 9 bases align to TRBD2. The CDR3 length is 16 residues. V was pared by 5 bases and J by 3 bases, with 9 bases of the junction left unmatched. The germline V gene encodes CDR1 SGHTA and CDR2 FQGNSA. CDR3 sequence reads: CASSGRGGAKTDTQYF. The CDR3 DNA is TGTGCCAGCAGCGGACGCGGGGGGGCCAAAACAGATACGCAGTATTTT. Looking up the rest from reference TRBV7-2 and TRBJ2-3 gives the full variable domain: GAGVSQSPSNKVTEKGKDVELRCDPISGHTALYWYRQSLGQGLEFLIYFQGNSAPDKSGLPSDRFSAERTGGSVSTLTIQRTQQEDSAVYLCASSGRGGAKTDTQYFGPGTRLTVL.

The CDR3 bases are TGCGCCAGCAGCTCGAGCACCCGGACCAGGGGGCTAGCGGGGATTCAAGAGACCCAGTACTTC. Protein: CASSSSTRTRGLAGIQETQYF. The V call is TRBV5-1, the J call TRBJ2-5, with D possibly being TRBD2 (9 bases). The germline V gene encodes CDR1 SGHRS and CDR2 YFSETQ. Trimming left V 3 bases short and J 2 bases short, with 32 bases between. The CDR3 length is 21 residues. The whole variable domain, remainder taken from reference TRBV5-1 and TRBJ2-5, is KAGVTQTPRYLIKTRGQQVTLSCSPISGHRSVSWYQQTPGQGLQFLFEYFSETQRNKGNFPGRFSGRQFSNSRSEMNVSTLELGDSALYLCASSSSTRTRGLAGIQETQYFGPGTRLLVL.

The V gene is TRBV19, the J gene TRBJ2-7, with 7 bases fitting TRBD1. The ends lost 6 bases at V and 4 bases at J; junction bases unmatched: 12. Germline CDR1 is LNHDA and CDR2 is SQIVND (reference sequence). The CDR3 totals 15 residues. CDR3 loop: CASRDQGDALYEQYF. The CDR3, as DNA: TGTGCCAGTAGAGACCAGGGGGACGCTCTGTACGAGCAGTACTTC.

The V call is TRBV9, the J call TRBJ2-7, with TRBD2 as a possible D gene (5 bases). The germline V gene has CDR1 SGDLS and CDR2 YYNGEE. V was shortened by 3 bases and J by 7 bases, with 14 bases between the two germline ends. This CDR3 has 13 amino acids. CDR3 in DNA: TGTGCCAGCAGCGCCCGGCCGTCGGGGGAGCAGTACTTC. It is translated as CASSARPSGEQYF.

The rearrangement joins TRBV5-1 to TRBJ2-5, with a possible D match to TRBD2 (5 bases). Trimming took off 0 bases at V and 6 bases at J, with 18 bases between the two ends. This CDR3 region has 16 residues. Germline CDR1 SGHRS, CDR2 YFSETQ. Written as DNA, the CDR3 is TGCGCCAGCAGCTTGGGAGGTGACGCCCGGGGAAAGACCCAGTACTTC. Its translation is CASSLGGDARGKTQYF.